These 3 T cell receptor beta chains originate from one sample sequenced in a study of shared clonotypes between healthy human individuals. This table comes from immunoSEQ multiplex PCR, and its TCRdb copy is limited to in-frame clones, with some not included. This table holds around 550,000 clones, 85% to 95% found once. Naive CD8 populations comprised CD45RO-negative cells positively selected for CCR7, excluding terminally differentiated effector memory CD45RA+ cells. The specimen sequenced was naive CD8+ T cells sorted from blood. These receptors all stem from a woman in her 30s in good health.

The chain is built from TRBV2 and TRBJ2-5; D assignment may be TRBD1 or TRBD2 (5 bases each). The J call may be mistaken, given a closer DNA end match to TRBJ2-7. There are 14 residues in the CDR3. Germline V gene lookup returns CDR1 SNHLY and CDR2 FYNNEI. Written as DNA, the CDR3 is TGTGCCAGCAGTGAAGGGGGACGGACCTACGAGCAGTACTTC. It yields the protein CASSEGGRTYEQYF.

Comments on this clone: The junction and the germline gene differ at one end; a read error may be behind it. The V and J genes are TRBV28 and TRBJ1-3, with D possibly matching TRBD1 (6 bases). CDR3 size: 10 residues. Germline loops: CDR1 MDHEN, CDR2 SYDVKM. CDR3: CAAGADTTYF. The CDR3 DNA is TGTGCCGCGGGGGCGGACACCACATATTTT.

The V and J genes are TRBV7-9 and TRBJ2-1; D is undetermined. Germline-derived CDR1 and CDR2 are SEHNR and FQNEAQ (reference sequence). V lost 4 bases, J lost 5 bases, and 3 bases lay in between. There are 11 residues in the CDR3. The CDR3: CASSYHNEQFF. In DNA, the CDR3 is TGTGCCAGCAGCTACCACAATGAGCAGTTCTTC.